The next 16 T cell receptor beta chains were all read from a single sample in a study of cytomegalovirus exposure and HLA in healthy donors. The PCR was carried out with 60 Vbeta primers and 13 Jbeta primers. The table came from immunoSEQ multiplex PCR; TCRdb's copy has only in-frame clones and leaves some out. The sample has about 150,000 clones, around 81% seen once. The sequencing input was PBMCs. These receptor sequences come from a woman between 40 and 55 years old in good health and CMV-seropositive.

This chain links TRBV28 with TRBJ2-7; D not resolved. Germline-derived CDR1 and CDR2 are MDHEN and SYDVKM. The CDR3 extends over 14 amino acids. V gave up 6 bases and J gave up 6 bases, with 18 bases separating them. The CDR3 DNA reads TGTGCCAGCAGCCGATCGGGTTGGGTGATCGAGCAGTACTTC. Its translation is CASSRSGWVIEQYF.

The chain uses TRBV5-5 and TRBJ1-2; the D gene is possibly TRBD1 (6 bases). The CDR3 consists of 16 residues. Trimming removed 3 bases from V and 4 bases from J, with 19 bases in between. Germline CDR1 SGHKS, CDR2 YYEKEE (reference sequence). In nucleotides, the CDR3 is TGTGCCAGCAGCTCTAGTCGGGGGGGGCCCTCCTATGGCTACACCTTC. Its protein product is CASSSSRGGPSYGYTF.

This clone was seen a single time. The V call is TRBV4-2, the J call TRBJ2-7; D is uncertain. CDR3 length equals 13 residues. V was pared by 4 bases and J by 3 bases, with 10 bases between. Germline V lookup: CDR1 LGHNA, CDR2 YNFKEQ. Here the CDR3 DNA reads TGTGCCAGCAGCCCAGACCGACTCTACGAGCAGTACTTC. Translation: CASSPDRLYEQYF.

The chain uses TRBV21-1 and TRBJ2-5; the table's D gene call, TRBD2, was not cross checked with the DNA. TRBV21-1 is designated a pseudogene. This CDR3 contains 16 residues. This CDR3 reads CASSKVVSGSPLAQYF. The DNA for the CDR3 is TGTGCCAGCAGCAAAGTGGTTAGCGGGAGCCCCTTAGCCCAGTACTTC.

The DNA for the CDR3 is TGTGCCAGCAGGCCAGCGGGGGGCGCGTCTGGCTACACCTTC. Amino acids: CASRPAGGASGYTF. The chain couples TRBV7-8 to TRBJ1-2; possible D gene TRBD1, 6 bases. Trimming took off 6 bases at V and 7 bases at J, with 18 bases between the two ends. This CDR3 is built from 14 residues. Germline values: CDR1 SGHVS, CDR2 FQNEAQ.

This clone has only a few counts. This chain connects TRBV7-9 to TRBJ2-3; 9 bases are a match to TRBD2. The germline V gene has CDR1 SEHNR and CDR2 FQNEAQ (reference sequence). The CDR3 has 16 residues. V dropped 5 bases and J dropped 8; count of bases not matched to a gene: 14. The CDR3 region has the DNA TGTGCCAGCAGCCCACCGTTAGCGGGAGACAGAGGTACGCAGTATTTT. This codes for CASSPPLAGDRGTQYF.

The rearrangement uses TRBV11-3 and TRBJ2-3; D unresolved. CDR3 length: 13 residues. Germline V lookup: CDR1 SGHNT, CDR2 YENEEA. Trimming left V 2 bases short and J 2 bases short, with 5 bases between. The CDR3 spells CASSLRHTDTQYF. The CDR3 DNA reads TGTGCCAGCAGCTTAAGACACACAGATACGCAGTATTTT.

V is TRBV11-2 and J is TRBJ2-7, with D tentatively TRBD2 (6 bases). The CDR3 runs to 13 residues. V was cut by 0 bases and J by 11 bases, with 14 bases left in between. Germline-derived CDR1 and CDR2 are SGHAT and FQNNGV. CDR3 protein: CASSLDLPSVEYF. Written as DNA, the CDR3 is TGTGCCAGCAGCTTAGATCTTCCTAGCGTGGAGTACTTC.

The V call is TRBV2, the J call TRBJ2-5; TRBD2 might be the D (6 bases). This CDR3 comprises 14 residues. Germline V lookup: CDR1 SNHLY, CDR2 FYNNEI. The V gene lost 3 bases and the J gene lost 5 bases, with 13 bases spanning the gap. The CDR3 loop is CASSDRGRRETQYF. Here the CDR3 DNA reads TGTGCCAGCAGTGACCGGGGGAGGCGGGAGACCCAGTACTTC.

This clone was observed a handful of times. The V gene is TRBV10-2, the J gene TRBJ1-4; D gene ambiguous. The CDR3 is 12 residues long. V lost 9 bases to trimming and J lost 4 bases, with 9 bases between them. Germline-derived CDR1 and CDR2 are WSHSY and SAAADI. This chain's CDR3 is CASSSGNEKLFF. DNA of the CDR3: TGCGCCAGTAGTTCGGGTAATGAAAAACTGTTTTTT.

The V gene is TRBV14, the J gene TRBJ1-4; 9 bases are shared with TRBD1. This CDR3 has 16 residues. CDR1 is SGHDN and CDR2 is FVKESK in the germline V gene. The V and J ends lost 5 bases and 8 bases, in that order; junction bases with no gene match: 12. The CDR3 DNA reads as TGTGCCAGCAGCTCCCTCGAGGGACAGGGTGGGGAAAAACTGTTTTTT. Its protein product is CASSSLEGQGGEKLFF. The full variable domain, completed using reference TRBV14 and TRBJ1-4, is EAGVTQFPSHSVIEKGQTVTLRCDPISGHDNLYWYRRVMGKEIKFLLHFVKESKQDESGMPNNRFLAERTGGTYSTLKVQPAELEDSGVYFCASSSLEGQGGEKLFFGSGTQLSVL.

The V gene is TRBV18, the J gene TRBJ2-7, with 9 bases fitting TRBD1. The CDR3 consists of 14 residues. The V gene end was trimmed by 5 bases and the J gene end by 2 bases; junction bases not matched to a gene: 4. Looked up from germline, CDR1 is KGHSH and CDR2 is LQKENI. The CDR3 DNA reads as TGTGCCAGCTCATCCGGGACAGGGCCCTACGAGCAGTACTTC. Its protein product is CASSSGTGPYEQYF.

J is TRBJ1-3 and V is TRBV30, with D unresolved. Germline CDR1 is GTSNPN and CDR2 is SVGIG (reference sequence). This CDR3 is built from 14 residues. Trimming pared 2 bases from V and 0 bases from J, leaving 8 bases between. This CDR3 is CAWSPVSSGNTIYF. CDR3 DNA: TGTGCCTGGAGTCCCGTGAGCTCTGGAAACACCATATATTTT.

V and J are TRBV19 and TRBJ1-5, with 9 bases fitting TRBD1. Looked up from germline, CDR1 is LNHDA and CDR2 is SQIVND (reference sequence). V was clipped by 6 bases and J by 0 bases; unmatched bases: 6. This CDR3 region has 16 residues. The CDR3 here is CASSPTGGYSNQPQHF. CDR3 coding DNA: TGTGCCAGTAGCCCGACAGGGGGATATAGCAATCAGCCCCAGCATTTT.

The chain combines TRBV2 with TRBJ2-2, with D possibly matching TRBD1 (6 bases). V lost 6 bases and J lost 0, with 11 bases in between. Germline-derived CDR1 and CDR2 are SNHLY and FYNNEI. The CDR3 totals 15 residues. CDR3 in DNA: TGTGCCAGCAGCCCGACAGGCTCGAACACCGGGGAGCTGTTTTTT. Translating gives CASSPTGSNTGELFF.

The chain uses TRBV7-3 and TRBJ2-1, with TRBD2 identical over 10 bases. V lost 3 bases to trimming and J lost 7 bases; unmatched junction nucleotides: 15. The CDR3 runs to 18 residues. Per germline, CDR1 SGHTA and CDR2 FQGTGA. The CDR3 is CASSFRPMTSGSYNEQFF. As DNA, the CDR3 is TGTGCCAGCAGCTTCCGACCTATGACTAGCGGGTCTTATAATGAGCAGTTCTTC.